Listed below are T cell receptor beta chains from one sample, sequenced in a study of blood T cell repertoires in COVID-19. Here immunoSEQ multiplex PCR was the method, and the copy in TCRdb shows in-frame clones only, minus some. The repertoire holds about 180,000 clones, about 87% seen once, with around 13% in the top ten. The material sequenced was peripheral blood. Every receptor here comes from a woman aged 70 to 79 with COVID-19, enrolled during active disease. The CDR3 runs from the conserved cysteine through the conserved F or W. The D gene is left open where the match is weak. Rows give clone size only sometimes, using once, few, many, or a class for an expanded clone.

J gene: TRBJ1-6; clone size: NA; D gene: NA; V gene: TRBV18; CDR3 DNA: TGTGCCAGCTCACCCTCGGGGGGGGCTTCACCCCTCCACTTT; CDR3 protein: CASSPSGGASPLHF
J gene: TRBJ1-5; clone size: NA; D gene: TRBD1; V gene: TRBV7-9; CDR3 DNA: TGTGCCAGCAGCTATACAGGGGGCGCGGATCAGCCCCAGCATTTT; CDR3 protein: CASSYTGGADQPQHF
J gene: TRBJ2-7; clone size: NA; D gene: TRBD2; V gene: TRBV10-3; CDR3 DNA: TGTGCCATCAGTCGAGGGACAGAGTCTCCGGGACTAGCTTACGAGCAGTACTTC; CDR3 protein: CAISRGTESPGLAYEQYF
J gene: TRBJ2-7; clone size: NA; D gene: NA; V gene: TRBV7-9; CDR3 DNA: TGTGCCAGCAGCTTAGCATCGGACGAGCAGTACTTC; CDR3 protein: CASSLASDEQYF
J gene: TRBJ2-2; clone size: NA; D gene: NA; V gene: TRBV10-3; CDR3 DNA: TGTGCCATCAAAGAAGGGGACACCGGGGAGCTGTTTTTT; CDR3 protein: CAIKEGDTGELFF
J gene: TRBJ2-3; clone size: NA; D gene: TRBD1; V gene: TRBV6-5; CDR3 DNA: TGTGCCAGCAGTCGGGACAGTGGCACAGATACGCAGTATTTT; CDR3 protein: CASSRDSGTDTQYF
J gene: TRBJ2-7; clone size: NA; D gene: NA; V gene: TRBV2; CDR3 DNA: TGTGCCAGCAGTGTGGGGGGACAGTCCTACGAGCAGTACTTC; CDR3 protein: CASSVGGQSYEQYF
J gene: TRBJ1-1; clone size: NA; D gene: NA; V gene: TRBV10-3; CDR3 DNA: TGTGCCATCAGTGTTAGATTGAACACTGAAGCTTTCTTT; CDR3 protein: CAISVRLNTEAFF
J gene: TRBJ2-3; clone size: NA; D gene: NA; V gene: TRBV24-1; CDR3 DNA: TGTGCCACCAGTGGGGGTGGAGGGGCCCCCTCCACAGATACGCAGTATTTT; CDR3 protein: CATSGGGGAPSTDTQYF
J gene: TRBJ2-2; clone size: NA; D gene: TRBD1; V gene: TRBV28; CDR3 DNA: TGTGCCAGCAGCCACATGGGACAGAAACGTGGGGAGCTGTTTTTT; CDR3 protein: CASSHMGQKRGELFF
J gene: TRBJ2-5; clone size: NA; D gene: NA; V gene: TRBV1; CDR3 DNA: TGCACCAGCAGCCAAGATATCCCGAGGGAGACCCAGTACTTC; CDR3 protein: CTSSQDIPRETQYF
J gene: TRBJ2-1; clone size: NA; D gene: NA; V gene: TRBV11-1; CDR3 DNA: TGTGCCAGCAGCCCTAGGGAGTGGAATGAGCAGTTCTTC; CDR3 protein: CASSPREWNEQFF
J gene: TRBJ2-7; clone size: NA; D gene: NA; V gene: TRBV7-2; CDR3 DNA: TGTGCCAGCAGCTTAGCGGAGGATGGGGAGCAGTACTTC; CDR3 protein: CASSLAEDGEQYF
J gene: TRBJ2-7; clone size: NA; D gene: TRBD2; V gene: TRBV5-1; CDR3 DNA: TGCGCCAGCAGCTTGAGCGGGGGGGACCTGGGCGAGCAGTACTTC; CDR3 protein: CASSLSGGDLGEQYF
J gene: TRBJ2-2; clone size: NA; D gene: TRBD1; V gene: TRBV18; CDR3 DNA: TGTGCCAGCTCATTAGATGGCCCGGGACAGGGGGCCACCGGGGAGCTGTTTTTT; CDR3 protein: CASSLDGPGQGATGELFF
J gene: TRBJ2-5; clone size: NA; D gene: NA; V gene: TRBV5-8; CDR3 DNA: TGTGCCAGCAGCTTGGCCGTGGCCGTACGATCAGAGACCCAGTACTTC; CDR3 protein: CASSLAVAVRSETQYF
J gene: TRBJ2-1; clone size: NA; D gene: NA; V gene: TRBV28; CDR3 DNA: TGTGCCAGCAGTAATCAGGGAGGGGGTGAGCAGTTCTTC; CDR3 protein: CASSNQGGGEQFF
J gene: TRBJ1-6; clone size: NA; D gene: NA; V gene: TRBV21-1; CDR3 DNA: TGTGCCAGCAGCAAAACAGGGGCCCATAATTCACCCCTCCACTTT; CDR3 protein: CASSKTGAHNSPLHF
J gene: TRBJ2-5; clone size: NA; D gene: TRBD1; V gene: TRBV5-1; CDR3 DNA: TGCGCCAGCAGCCGGACAGGGGGCTTTCAAGAGACCCAGTACTTC; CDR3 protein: CASSRTGGFQETQYF
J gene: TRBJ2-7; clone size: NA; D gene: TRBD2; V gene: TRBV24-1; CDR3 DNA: TGTGCCACCAGTGCTAGCGGGAGGGCCTCAGACGAGCAGTACTTC; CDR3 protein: CATSASGRASDEQYF
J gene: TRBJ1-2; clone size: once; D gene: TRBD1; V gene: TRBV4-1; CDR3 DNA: TGCGCCAGCAGCCATGAAGGGGGCGTGGGCGGCTACACCTTC; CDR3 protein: CASSHEGGVGGYTF
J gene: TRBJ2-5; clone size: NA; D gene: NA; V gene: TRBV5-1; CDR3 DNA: TGCGCCAGCAGCCTGGGAACTTCAGGGGCAGAGACCCAGTACTTC; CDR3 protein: CASSLGTSGAETQYF
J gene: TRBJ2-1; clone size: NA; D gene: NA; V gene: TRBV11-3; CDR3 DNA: TGTGCCAGCAGCGCCTCCGCCCTGACAGGTCTTCTGGGCAATGAGCAGTTCTTC; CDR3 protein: CASSASALTGLLGNEQFF
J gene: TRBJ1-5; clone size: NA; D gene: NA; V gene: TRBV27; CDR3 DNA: TGTGCCAGCAGTCAAGCCGGGTGGGAGGGGAGCAATCAGCCCCAGCATTTT; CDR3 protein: CASSQAGWEGSNQPQHF
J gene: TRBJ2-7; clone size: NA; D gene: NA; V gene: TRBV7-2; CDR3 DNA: TGTGCCAGCAGCCCAGCGGTAGCGAAGTACGAGCAGTACTTC; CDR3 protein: CASSPAVAKYEQYF
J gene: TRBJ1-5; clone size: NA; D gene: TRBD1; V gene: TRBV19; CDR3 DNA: TGTGCCAGTAGTCTATATGCCCCAAAAACAGGGGCCATCCTTTACAATCAGCCCCAGCATTTT; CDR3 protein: CASSLYAPKTGAILYNQPQHF
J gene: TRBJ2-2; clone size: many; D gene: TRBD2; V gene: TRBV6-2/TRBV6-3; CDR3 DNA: TGTGCCAGCAGTTACTCGAGTACGGCGGGAGTTTACACCGGGGAGCTGTTTTTT; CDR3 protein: CASSYSSTAGVYTGELFF
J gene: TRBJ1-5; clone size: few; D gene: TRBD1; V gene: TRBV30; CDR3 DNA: TGTGCCTGGAGTCGCAAACAGGGGAGCAATCAGCCCCAGCATTTT; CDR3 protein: CAWSRKQGSNQPQHF
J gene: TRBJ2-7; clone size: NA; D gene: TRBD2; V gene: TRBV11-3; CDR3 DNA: TGTGCCAGCAGCTTAGGGCTGGGGAGGGGCGACGAGCAGTACTTC; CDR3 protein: CASSLGLGRGDEQYF
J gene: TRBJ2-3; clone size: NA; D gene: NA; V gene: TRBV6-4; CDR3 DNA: TGTGCCAGCAGCCGACAGTTTAGCACAGATACGCAGTATTTT; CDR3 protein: CASSRQFSTDTQYF
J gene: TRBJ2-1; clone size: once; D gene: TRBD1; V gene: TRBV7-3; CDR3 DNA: TGTGCCAGCAGCTCGACAGGGGGCGCCGACAATGAGCAGTTCTTC; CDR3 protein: CASSSTGGADNEQFF
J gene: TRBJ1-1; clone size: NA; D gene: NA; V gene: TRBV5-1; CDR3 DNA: TGCGCCAGCAGCTTATGGGACAAGAACACTGAAGCTTTCTTT; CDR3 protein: CASSLWDKNTEAFF
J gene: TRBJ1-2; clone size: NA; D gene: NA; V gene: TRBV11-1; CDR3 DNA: TGTGCCAGCAGCTTAGCAGGAGATAACTATGGCTACACCTTC; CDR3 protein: CASSLAGDNYGYTF
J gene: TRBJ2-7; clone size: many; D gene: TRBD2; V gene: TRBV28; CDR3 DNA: TGTGCCAGCGACCGGGGGAGCGGGAGCAACGAGCAGTACTTC; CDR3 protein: CASDRGSGSNEQYF
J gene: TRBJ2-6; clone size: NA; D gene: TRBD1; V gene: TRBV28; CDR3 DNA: TGTGCCAGCAACCGACAGGGGGCGACAGCCAGTTCTGGGGCCAACGTCCTGACTTTC; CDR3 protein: CASNRQGATASSGANVLTF
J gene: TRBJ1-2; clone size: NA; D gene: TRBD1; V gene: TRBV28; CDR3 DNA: TGTGCCAGCAGCTCCCCGGGACAGGGGGCGAGCGGCTACACCTTC; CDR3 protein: CASSSPGQGASGYTF
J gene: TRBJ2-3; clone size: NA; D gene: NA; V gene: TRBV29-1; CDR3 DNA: TGCAGCGTTCTGACAGATACGCAGTATTTT; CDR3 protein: CSVLTDTQYF
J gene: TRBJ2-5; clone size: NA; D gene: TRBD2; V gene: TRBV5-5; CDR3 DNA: TGTGCCAGCAGCTTACGTAGCGGGGGGTCGAACCAAGAGACCCAGTACTTC; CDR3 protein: CASSLRSGGSNQETQYF
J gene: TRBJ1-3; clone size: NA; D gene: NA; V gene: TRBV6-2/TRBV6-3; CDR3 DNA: TGTGCCAGCAGCCGAGGGAATGGAAACACCATATATTTT; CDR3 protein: CASSRGNGNTIYF
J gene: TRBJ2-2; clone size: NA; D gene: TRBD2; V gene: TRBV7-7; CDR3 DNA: TGTGCTAGCAGCCCTTTCGGTAGCGGGAGCACCGGGGAGCTGTTTTTT; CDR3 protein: CASSPFGSGSTGELFF
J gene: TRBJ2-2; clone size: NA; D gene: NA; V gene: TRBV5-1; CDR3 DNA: TGCGCCAGCAGAGGAGGGTCTACCGGGGAGCTGTTTTTT; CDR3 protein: CASRGGSTGELFF
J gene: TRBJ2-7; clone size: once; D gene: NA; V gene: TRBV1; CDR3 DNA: TGCACCAGCAGCCAAGGTCCAAGCGGGAGGGATCCCTACGAGCAGTACTTC; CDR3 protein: CTSSQGPSGRDPYEQYF
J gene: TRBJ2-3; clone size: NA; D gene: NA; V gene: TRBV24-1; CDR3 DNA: TGTGCCACCAGTGACTACCATCGGCGGGGACTGATTTCTAGCACAGATACGCAGTATTTT; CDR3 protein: CATSDYHRRGLISSTDTQYF
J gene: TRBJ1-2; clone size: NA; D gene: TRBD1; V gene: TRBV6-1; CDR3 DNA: TGTGCCAGCAGTGAAATCGTAACCCAAAACAGGGGCGGCTACACCTTC; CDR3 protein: CASSEIVTQNRGGYTF
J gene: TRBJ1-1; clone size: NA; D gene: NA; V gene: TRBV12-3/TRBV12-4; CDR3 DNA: TGTGCCAGCAATAGCGGGGGGAACACTGAAGCTTTCTTT; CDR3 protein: CASNSGGNTEAFF
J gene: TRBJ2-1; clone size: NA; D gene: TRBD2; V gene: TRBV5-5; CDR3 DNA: TGTGCCAGCAGCACCGGACTAGCGGGATTTTATGAGCAGTTCTTC; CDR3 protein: CASSTGLAGFYEQFF
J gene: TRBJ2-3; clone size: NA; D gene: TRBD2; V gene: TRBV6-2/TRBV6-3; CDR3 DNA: TGTGCCAGCAGTTACCCCCGGACACAATCCTTAGCGGGACCCACAGATACGCAGTATTTT; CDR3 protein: CASSYPRTQSLAGPTDTQYF
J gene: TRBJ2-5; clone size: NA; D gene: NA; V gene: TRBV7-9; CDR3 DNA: TGTGCCAGCAGCTTAGGACTTGCGACCCAGTACTTC; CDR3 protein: CASSLGLATQYF